The 29 T cell receptor beta chains given below trace back to one sample, sequenced in a study of T-cell reconstitution after alpha-beta-depleted transplantation in children. This sample's TCRbeta library carried unique molecular identifier barcodes. TCRdb reprocessed the PCR reads via MiXCR and lists one record per CDR3 protein. There are a few hundred thousand distinct CDR3 sequences in the sample; 25% to 30% occur only once, and approximately 33% lies in the top ten. The source material was PBMCs, sampled before TCRalphabeta/CD19-depleted stem cell transplant. The receptors shown here come from a boy younger than two with Wiskott-Aldrich syndrome, due to receive a stem cell transplant.

J is TRBJ2-7 and V is TRBV5-1; no reliable D call. This CDR3 comprises 15 residues. Germline-derived CDR1 and CDR2 are SGHRS and YFSETQ. Trimming removed 0 bases at V and 2 bases at J, with 12 bases between. The CDR3 region has the DNA TGCGCCAGCAGCTTGGCCCCCGACCCCACCTACGAGCAGTACTTC. Its translation: CASSLAPDPTYEQYF.

The chain combines TRBV7-8 with TRBJ1-3; D possibly corresponds to TRBD1 (6 bases). CDR3 length: 16 residues. V lost 6 bases to trimming and J lost 2 bases, with 17 bases between them. The germline V gene has CDR1 SGHVS and CDR2 FQNEAQ. In DNA, the CDR3 is TGTGCCAGCAGTTTGGGGTTCCAGGGGACTGGAAACACCATATATTTT. As protein: CASSLGFQGTGNTIYF.

This clonotype has only a few counts. This sequence joins TRBV28 and TRBJ2-7, with D unresolved. Germline CDR1 reads MDHEN; CDR2 reads SYDVKM. V lost 3 bases and J lost 3, with 3 bases in between. This CDR3 has 11 residues. The CDR3 coding sequence is TGTGCCAGCAGTTTTATCTACGAGCAGTACTTC. Protein sequence: CASSFIYEQYF.

A note on this clonotype: Without the conserved terminal phenylalanine or tryptophan, this CDR3 likely stems from a read error. The chain combines TRBV9 with TRBJ2-1, with TRBD1 identical over 8 bases. From germline, CDR1 is SGDLS and CDR2 YYNGEE. The ends lost 4 bases at V and 8 bases at J; junction bases unmatched: 8. The CDR3 runs to 14 residues. The CDR3: CASSPRTGFDEQFS. The DNA of the CDR3 is TGTGCCAGCAGCCCCCGGACAGGGTTCGATGAGCAGTTCTCC.

This clonotype was counted a few times. The chain joins TRBV12-3 or TRBV12-4 to TRBJ2-7; 7 bases map to TRBD2. The CDR3 sequence is 15 residues long. Losses at the gene ends were 2 bases for V and 5 bases for J; bases not matched to a gene: 9. This CDR3 is CASSLLGLDGDEQYF. For the CDR3, the DNA is TGTGCCAGCAGTTTACTCGGACTAGACGGCGACGAGCAGTACTTC.

This sequence joins TRBV5-4 and TRBJ2-2; 7 bases match TRBD2. Germline V gives CDR1 SGHNT, CDR2 YYREEE (reference sequence). The CDR3 runs to 16 residues. V lost 4 bases to trimming and J lost 2 bases; unmatched junction nucleotides: 8. Written as DNA, the CDR3 is TGTGCCAGCAGCCCCCAGGCTAGCGGAAACACCGGGGAGCTGTTTTTT. The encoded protein is CASSPQASGNTGELFF.

The genes are TRBV12-3 or TRBV12-4 and TRBJ2-1, with TRBD2 identical over 7 bases. This CDR3 region has 13 residues. The J segment lost 12 bases and the V segment lost 8 bases, leaving 13 bases of the junction unmatched. CDR3 amino acids: CASGRLVGGRQFF. In DNA, the CDR3 is TGTGCCAGCGGAAGACTAGTGGGAGGGAGGCAGTTCTTC.

The chain links TRBV7-2 to TRBJ1-2; no firm D call. CDR1 is SGHTA, CDR2 FQGNSA, per germline. V was shortened by 2 bases and J by 8 bases, with 9 bases between the two germline ends. This CDR3 has 12 amino acids. The CDR3 region has the DNA TGTGCCAGCAGCTTAAGCCCCAGGGGCTACACCTTC. The encoded protein is CASSLSPRGYTF.

This clonotype was counted only a few times. The chain has TRBV6-1 and TRBJ1-1; possible D gene TRBD1, 6 bases. Deletions cut 4 bases from V and 4 bases from J, with 13 bases between. This CDR3 contains 14 residues. The germline V gene encodes CDR1 MNHNS and CDR2 SASEGT. The CDR3 coding sequence is TGTGCCAGCAGTGTATCAGGGGAGGGCACTGAAGCTTTCTTT. Translation: CASSVSGEGTEAFF.

V gene TRBV7-2 combines with J gene TRBJ2-1, with 8 nucleotides matching TRBD2. The CDR3 totals 16 residues. The germline CDR1 and CDR2 sequences are SGHTA and FQGNSA. J lost 3 bases, V lost 5 bases, and 9 bases had no gene match. CDR3 coding DNA: TGTGCCAGCAGCGCCCATCGGGGGGGACTCTACAATGAGCAGTTCTTC. Translation gives CASSAHRGGLYNEQFF.

This CDR3 is CATEDGYNEQFF. The CDR3 nucleotides read TGTGCCACCGAAGACGGCTACAATGAGCAGTTCTTC. The J gene is TRBJ2-1, the V gene TRBV24-1; D is undetermined. With 9 bases removed from V and 3 bases from J, the gap between germline ends came to 8 bases. The CDR3 runs to 12 residues. Germline V gene lookup returns CDR1 KGHDR and CDR2 SFDVKD.

This clonotype was counted a few times. V and J are TRBV5-1 and TRBJ1-1, with D unresolved. The CDR3 has 13 amino acids. Germline V CDR1 and CDR2: SGHRS, YFSETQ. V was trimmed by 1 base and J by 10 bases, leaving 14 bases between them. The CDR3 spells CASSLLWGWGAFF. The CDR3 region has the DNA TGCGCCAGCAGCTTGTTGTGGGGTTGGGGAGCTTTCTTT.

The chain combines TRBV6-2 or TRBV6-3 with TRBJ2-1; no firm D call. This CDR3 contains 20 residues. Per the germline V gene, CDR1 is MNHEY and CDR2 is SVGEGT. Trimming took off 0 bases at V and 6 bases at J, with 27 bases between the two ends. The CDR3 region is CASSYSPFWTPYSSGNEQFF. For the CDR3, the DNA is TGTGCCAGCAGTTACTCCCCCTTTTGGACGCCATATTCGAGTGGCAATGAGCAGTTCTTC.

The chain joins TRBV5-1 to TRBJ2-1, with 10 bases that match TRBD1. With 4 bases clipped from V and 7 bases from J, the junction kept 8 bases outside the gene matches. The CDR3 has 15 amino acids. The germline V gene encodes CDR1 SGHRS and CDR2 YFSETQ. CDR3 protein: CASSPRDRGRNEQFF. CDR3 DNA: TGCGCCAGCAGCCCCCGGGACAGGGGTCGAAATGAGCAGTTCTTC.

The table lists this clonotype with a few counts. CDR3 residues: CASSLTGKNTEAFF. DNA for the CDR3: TGTGCCAGTTCCCTGACAGGAAAGAACACTGAAGCTTTCTTT. The rearrangement joins TRBV12-3 or TRBV12-4 to TRBJ1-1; tentatively, D is TRBD1 (6 bases). The ends were cut back, 9 bases at V and 1 base at J, with 15 bases in the middle. CDR3 size: 14 residues.

This clonotype has more than one count but fewer than ten. The chain employs TRBV3-1 and TRBJ2-1, with 14 bases matching TRBD2. CDR3 length: 19 residues. Germline CDR1 LGHDT, CDR2 YNNKEL (reference sequence). Trimming removed 3 bases from V and 1 base from J; junction bases left unmatched: 8. CDR3 protein: CASSQVGLAGATSYNEQFF. CDR3 bases: TGTGCCAGCAGCCAGGTGGGACTAGCGGGAGCGACATCCTACAATGAGCAGTTCTTC.

This clonotype showed up just a few times. V and J are TRBV29-1 and TRBJ1-1; 8 bases map to TRBD1. Germline values: CDR1 SQVTM, CDR2 ANQGSEA. Unmatched junction bases numbered 10, after V lost 7 bases and J lost 3 bases. CDR3 length equals 14 residues. In DNA, the CDR3 is TGCAGCGGATGGACAGGGACCTCCTACACTGAAGCTTTCTTT. Protein sequence: CSGWTGTSYTEAFF. The entire variable domain, with the rest obtained from reference TRBV29-1 and TRBJ1-1, is as follows: SAVISQKPSRDICQRGTSLTIQCQVDSQVTMMFWYRQQPGQSLTLIATANQGSEATYESGFVIDKFPISRPNLTFSTLTVSNMSPEDSSIYLCSGWTGTSYTEAFFGQGTRLTVV.

This clonotype turned up a few times. The V and J genes are TRBV11-2 and TRBJ2-1; D might be TRBD2 (5 bases). CDR3 size: 16 residues. CDR1 and CDR2 (germline): SGHAT, FQNNGV. V lost 3 bases and J lost 0, with 12 bases in between. The CDR3 sequence: CASSLSGFSSYNEQFF. CDR3 coding DNA: TGTGCCAGCAGCTTGAGCGGCTTTAGCTCCTACAATGAGCAGTTCTTC.

The chain combines TRBV5-5 with TRBJ1-1; D not certain. V was trimmed by 1 base and J by 0 bases, leaving 4 bases between them. The germline gives CDR1 SGHKS, CDR2 YYEKEE (reference sequence). The CDR3 totals 13 residues. This CDR3 is CASSLYMNTEAFF. CDR3 bases: TGTGCCAGCAGCTTGTACATGAACACTGAAGCTTTCTTT.

CDR3 DNA: TGTGCCAGCAGCGTAGTAGGGGCTAGCGGACACACAGATACGCAGTATTTT. Its protein is CASSVVGASGHTDTQYF. The V gene is TRBV9, the J gene TRBJ2-3, with TRBD2 matching over 7 bases. Germline loops: CDR1 SGDLS, CDR2 YYNGEE. The CDR3 has 17 residues. With V trimmed by 0 bases and J by 2 bases, 9 bases remained unmatched.

This chain joins TRBV10-1 and TRBJ2-7; TRBD1 matches at 9 bases. The V gene end was trimmed by 4 bases and the J gene end by 5 bases; junction bases not matched to a gene: 6. Germline V gives CDR1 WNHNN, CDR2 SYGVQD (reference sequence). The CDR3 has 14 residues. The CDR3, as DNA: TGCGCCAGCAGTGCGGACAGGGGCGGACACGAGCAGTACTTC. Protein: CASSADRGGHEQYF.

This chain uses TRBV30 with TRBJ2-2; no firm D call. From germline, CDR1 is GTSNPN and CDR2 SVGIG (reference sequence). This CDR3 contains 13 residues. The V end lost 0 bases, the J end lost 4 bases, and 6 bases lay between the germline ends. Here the CDR3 reads CAWSVSGTGELFF. Here the CDR3 DNA reads TGTGCCTGGAGTGTATCAGGCACCGGGGAGCTGTTTTTT.

The chain has TRBV5-1 and TRBJ2-3, with D unresolved. Germline loops: CDR1 SGHRS, CDR2 YFSETQ. CDR3 length: 15 amino acids. Trimming pared 1 base from V and 2 bases from J, leaving 11 bases between. In nucleotides, the CDR3 is TGCGCCAGCAGCTTGTTTAGGACCGACACAGATACGCAGTATTTT. Amino acids: CASSLFRTDTDTQYF.

This clonotype was observed a handful of times. This chain connects TRBV7-2 to TRBJ2-5, with TRBD2 identical over 9 bases. Germline CDR1 is SGHTA and CDR2 is FQGNSA. V dropped 5 bases and J dropped 1; count of bases not matched to a gene: 2. The CDR3 totals 14 residues. CDR3 bases: TGTGCCAGCAGCCGGACTAGCGCCCAAGAGACCCAGTACTTC. This codes for CASSRTSAQETQYF.

This chain connects TRBV4-1 to TRBJ2-1; TRBD2 aligns across 12 bases. The germline gives CDR1 MGHRA, CDR2 YSYEKL. J lost 4 bases, V lost 3 bases, and 4 bases had no gene match. The CDR3 totals 16 residues. This chain's CDR3 is CASSQRLAGEYNEQFF. CDR3 bases: TGCGCCAGCAGCCAGAGACTAGCGGGAGAGTACAATGAGCAGTTCTTC.

The CDR3 reads CASSQGMGREVYEQYF. DNA for the CDR3: TGTGCCAGCAGCCAAGGGATGGGCAGGGAGGTCTACGAGCAGTACTTC. The V gene is TRBV4-2, the J gene TRBJ2-7, with D maybe TRBD2 (6 bases). CDR1 and CDR2 from the germline V gene are LGHNA and YNFKEQ. The CDR3 extends over 16 amino acids. The ends were cut back, 1 base at V and 3 bases at J, with 16 bases in the middle.

This clonotype has a handful of counts. The chain joins TRBV7-2 to TRBJ2-5, with no clear D. The V and J ends lost 0 bases and 7 bases respectively, with 12 bases between them. This CDR3 contains 14 residues. Per the germline V gene, CDR1 is SGHTA and CDR2 is FQGNSA. CDR3: CASSLAWQSGTQYF. The CDR3 DNA is TGTGCCAGCAGCTTAGCGTGGCAGTCAGGGACCCAGTACTTC. Filled out from reference TRBV7-2 and TRBJ2-5, the complete variable domain reads GAGVSQSPSNKVTEKGKDVELRCDPISGHTALYWYRQSLGQGLEFLIYFQGNSAPDKSGLPSDRFSAERTGGSVSTLTIQRTQQEDSAVYLCASSLAWQSGTQYFGPGTRLLVL.

A few counts support this clonotype. V and J are TRBV2 and TRBJ2-3; D possibly corresponds to TRBD2 (5 bases). Trimming shortened V by 6 bases and J by 4 bases, and 8 bases separated the two germline ends. Per germline, CDR1 SNHLY and CDR2 FYNNEI. This CDR3 contains 12 residues. The CDR3 protein is CASSGLADTQYF. The CDR3, as DNA: TGTGCCAGCAGCGGACTGGCAGATACGCAGTATTTT.

This chain uses TRBV11-2 with TRBJ1-6, with D unresolved. The CDR3 covers 13 residues. Trimming took off 1 base at V and 13 bases at J, with 11 bases between the two ends. CDR1 and CDR2 from the germline V gene are SGHAT and FQNNGV. The CDR3 sequence: CASSLVRQTPLHF. CDR3 nucleotide sequence: TGTGCCAGCAGCTTAGTTCGACAAACTCCCCTCCACTTT.